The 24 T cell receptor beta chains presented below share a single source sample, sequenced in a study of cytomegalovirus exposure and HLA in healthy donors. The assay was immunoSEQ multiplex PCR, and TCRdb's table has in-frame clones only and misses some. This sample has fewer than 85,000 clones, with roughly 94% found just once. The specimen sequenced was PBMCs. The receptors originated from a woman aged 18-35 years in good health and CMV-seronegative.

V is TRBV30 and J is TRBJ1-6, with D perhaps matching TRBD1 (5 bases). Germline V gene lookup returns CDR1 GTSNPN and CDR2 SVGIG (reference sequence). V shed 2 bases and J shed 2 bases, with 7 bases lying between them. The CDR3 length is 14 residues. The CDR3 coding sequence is TGTGCCTGGAGTCGACAGACCTATAATTCACCCCTCCACTTT. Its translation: CAWSRQTYNSPLHF. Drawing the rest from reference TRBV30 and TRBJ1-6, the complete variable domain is SQTIHQWPATLVQPVGSPLSLECTVEGTSNPNLYWYRQAAGRGLQLLFYSVGIGQISSEVPQNLSASRPQDRQFILSSKKLLLSDSGFYLCAWSRQTYNSPLHFGNGTRLTVT.

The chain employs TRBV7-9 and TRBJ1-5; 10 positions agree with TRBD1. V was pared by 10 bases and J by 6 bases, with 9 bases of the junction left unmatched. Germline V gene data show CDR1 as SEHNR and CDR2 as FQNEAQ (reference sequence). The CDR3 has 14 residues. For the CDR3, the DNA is TGTGCCAACCTCCGGGACAGGGGATTTCAGCCCCAGCATTTT. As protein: CANLRDRGFQPQHF.

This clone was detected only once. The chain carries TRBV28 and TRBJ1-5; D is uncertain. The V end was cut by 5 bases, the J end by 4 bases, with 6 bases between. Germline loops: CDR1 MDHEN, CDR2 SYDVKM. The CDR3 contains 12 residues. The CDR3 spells CASSTLNQPQHF. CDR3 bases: TGTGCCAGCAGTACTCTGAATCAGCCCCAGCATTTT.

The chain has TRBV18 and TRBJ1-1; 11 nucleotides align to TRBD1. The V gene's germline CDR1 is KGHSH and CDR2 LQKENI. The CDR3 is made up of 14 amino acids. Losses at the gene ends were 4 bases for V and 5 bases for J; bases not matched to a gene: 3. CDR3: CASSRGQGGTEAFF. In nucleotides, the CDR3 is TGTGCCAGCTCACGGGGACAGGGGGGTACTGAAGCTTTCTTT.

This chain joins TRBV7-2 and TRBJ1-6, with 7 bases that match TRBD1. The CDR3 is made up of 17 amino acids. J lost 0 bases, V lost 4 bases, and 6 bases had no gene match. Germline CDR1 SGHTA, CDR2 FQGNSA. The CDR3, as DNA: TGTGCCAGCAGCTCCGGGACAGCGAACTCCTATAATTCACCCCTCCACTTT. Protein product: CASSSGTANSYNSPLHF.

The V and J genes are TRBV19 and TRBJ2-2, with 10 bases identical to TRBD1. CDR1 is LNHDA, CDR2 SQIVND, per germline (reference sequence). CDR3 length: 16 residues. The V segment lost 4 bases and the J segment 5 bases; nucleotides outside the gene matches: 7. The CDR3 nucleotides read TGTGCCAGTAGTACGGGGACAGGGGTATTGACCGGGGAGCTGTTTTTT. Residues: CASSTGTGVLTGELFF. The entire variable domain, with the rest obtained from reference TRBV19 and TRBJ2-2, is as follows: DGGITQSPKYLFRKEGQNVTLSCEQNLNHDAMYWYRQDPGQGLRLIYYSQIVNDFQKGDIAEGYSVSREKKESFPLTVTSAQKNPTAFYLCASSTGTGVLTGELFFGEGSRLTVL.

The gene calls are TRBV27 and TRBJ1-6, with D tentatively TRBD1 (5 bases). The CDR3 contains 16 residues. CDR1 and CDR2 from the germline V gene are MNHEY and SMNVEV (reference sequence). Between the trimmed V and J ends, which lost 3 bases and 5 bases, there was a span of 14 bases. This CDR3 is CASSLSQTVHNSPLHF. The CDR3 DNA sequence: TGTGCCAGCAGTTTGTCCCAGACAGTGCATAATTCACCCCTCCACTTT.

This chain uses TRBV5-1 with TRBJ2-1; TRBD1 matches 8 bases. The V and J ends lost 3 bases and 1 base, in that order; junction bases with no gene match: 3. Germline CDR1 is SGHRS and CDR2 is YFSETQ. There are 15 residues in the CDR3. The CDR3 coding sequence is TGCGCCAGCAGCTGGGGACAGGAGTCCTACAATGAGCAGTTCTTC. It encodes CASSWGQESYNEQFF.

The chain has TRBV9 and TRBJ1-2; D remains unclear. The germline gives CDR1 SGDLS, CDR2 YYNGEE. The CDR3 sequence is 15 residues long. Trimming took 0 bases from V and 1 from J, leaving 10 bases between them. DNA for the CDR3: TGTGCCAGCAGCGTAGCTACGTACAGTAACTATGGCTACACCTTC. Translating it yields CASSVATYSNYGYTF.

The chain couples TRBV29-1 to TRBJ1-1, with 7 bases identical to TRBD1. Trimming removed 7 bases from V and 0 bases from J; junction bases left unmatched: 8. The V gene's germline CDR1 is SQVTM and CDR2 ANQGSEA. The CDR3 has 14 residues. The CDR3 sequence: CSAFPGQLNTEAFF. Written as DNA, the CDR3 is TGCAGCGCCTTCCCGGGACAGTTGAACACTGAAGCTTTCTTT.

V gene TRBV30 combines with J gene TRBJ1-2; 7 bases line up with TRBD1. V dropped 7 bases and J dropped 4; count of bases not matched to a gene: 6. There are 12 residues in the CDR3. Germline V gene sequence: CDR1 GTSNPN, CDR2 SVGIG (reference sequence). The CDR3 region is CASIRDSYGYTF. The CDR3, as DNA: TGTGCCTCAATCCGGGACAGCTATGGCTACACCTTC.

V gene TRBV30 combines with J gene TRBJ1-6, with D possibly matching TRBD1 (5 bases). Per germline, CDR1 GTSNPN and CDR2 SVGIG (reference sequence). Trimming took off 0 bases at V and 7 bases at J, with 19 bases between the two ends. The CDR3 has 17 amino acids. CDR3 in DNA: TGTGCCTGGAGTGTAAGACCCTACAGGACCCTCAATTCACCCCTCCACTTT. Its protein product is CAWSVRPYRTLNSPLHF.

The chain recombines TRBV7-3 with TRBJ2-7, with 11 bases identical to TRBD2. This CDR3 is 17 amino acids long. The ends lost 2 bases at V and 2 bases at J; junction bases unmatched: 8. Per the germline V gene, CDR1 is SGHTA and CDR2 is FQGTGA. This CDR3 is CASSLELAGALTYEQYF. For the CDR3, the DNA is TGTGCCAGCAGCTTAGAACTAGCGGGGGCTCTAACCTACGAGCAGTACTTC.

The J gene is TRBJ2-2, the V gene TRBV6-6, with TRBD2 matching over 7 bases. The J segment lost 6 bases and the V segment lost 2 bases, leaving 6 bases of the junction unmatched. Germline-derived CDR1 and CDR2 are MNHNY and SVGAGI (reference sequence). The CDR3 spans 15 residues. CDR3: CASSYGRGRAGELFF. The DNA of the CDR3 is TGTGCCAGCAGTTACGGGAGGGGACGGGCCGGGGAGCTGTTTTTT.

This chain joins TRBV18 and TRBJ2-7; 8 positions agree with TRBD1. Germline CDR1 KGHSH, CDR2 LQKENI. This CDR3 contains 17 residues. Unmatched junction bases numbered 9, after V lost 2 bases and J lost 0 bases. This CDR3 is CASSPTSGGLSSYEQYF. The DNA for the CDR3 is TGTGCCAGCTCACCAACCTCAGGGGGCCTGAGCTCCTACGAGCAGTACTTC.

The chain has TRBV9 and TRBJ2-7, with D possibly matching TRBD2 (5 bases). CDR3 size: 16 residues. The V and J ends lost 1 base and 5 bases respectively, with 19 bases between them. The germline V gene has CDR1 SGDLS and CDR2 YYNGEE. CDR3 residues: CASSVNRRRSSHEQYF. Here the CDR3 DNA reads TGTGCCAGCAGCGTAAATCGTAGGCGGTCTAGCCACGAGCAGTACTTC.

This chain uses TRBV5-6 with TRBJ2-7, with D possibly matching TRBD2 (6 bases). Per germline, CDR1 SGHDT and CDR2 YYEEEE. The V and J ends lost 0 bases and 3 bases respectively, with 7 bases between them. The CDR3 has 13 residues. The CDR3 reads CASSLGGGYEQYF. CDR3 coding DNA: TGTGCCAGCAGCTTGGGGGGAGGCTACGAGCAGTACTTC.

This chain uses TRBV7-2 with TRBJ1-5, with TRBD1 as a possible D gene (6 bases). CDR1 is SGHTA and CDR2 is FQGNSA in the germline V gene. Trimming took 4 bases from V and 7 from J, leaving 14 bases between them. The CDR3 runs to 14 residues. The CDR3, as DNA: TGTGCCAGCAGCTCACCAGGGGCCTGGCAGCCCCAGCATTTT. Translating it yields CASSSPGAWQPQHF.

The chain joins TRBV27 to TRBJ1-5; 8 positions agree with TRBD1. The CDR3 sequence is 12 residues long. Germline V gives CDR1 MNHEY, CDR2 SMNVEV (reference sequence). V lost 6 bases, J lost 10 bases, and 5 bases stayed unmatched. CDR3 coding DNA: TGTGCCAGCAGCGTAACAGGGGGACCCCAGCATTTT. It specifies CASSVTGGPQHF.

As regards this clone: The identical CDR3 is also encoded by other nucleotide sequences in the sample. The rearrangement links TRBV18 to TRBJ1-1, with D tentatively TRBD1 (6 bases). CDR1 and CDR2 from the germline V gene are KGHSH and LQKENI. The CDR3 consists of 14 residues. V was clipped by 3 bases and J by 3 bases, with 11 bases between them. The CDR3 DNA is TGTGCCAGCTCACCGAGGGGGGGGGACACTGAAGCTTTCTTT. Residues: CASSPRGGDTEAFF.

CDR3 amino acids: CASSLTPLSLKYNEQFF. DNA of the CDR3: TGTGCCAGCAGCTTAACGCCCCTTTCACTTAAATACAATGAGCAGTTCTTC. The chain links TRBV7-3 to TRBJ2-1; D gene unclear. CDR3 size: 17 residues. CDR1 is SGHTA and CDR2 is FQGTGA in the germline V gene. The V gene lost 0 bases and the J gene lost 4 bases, with 16 bases spanning the gap.

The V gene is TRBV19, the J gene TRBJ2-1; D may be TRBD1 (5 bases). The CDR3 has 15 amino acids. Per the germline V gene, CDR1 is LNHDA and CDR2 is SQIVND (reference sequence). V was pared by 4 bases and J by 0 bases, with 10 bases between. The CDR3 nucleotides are TGTGCCAGTAGTACTAGTGACAGCTCCTACAATGAGCAGTTCTTC. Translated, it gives CASSTSDSSYNEQFF.

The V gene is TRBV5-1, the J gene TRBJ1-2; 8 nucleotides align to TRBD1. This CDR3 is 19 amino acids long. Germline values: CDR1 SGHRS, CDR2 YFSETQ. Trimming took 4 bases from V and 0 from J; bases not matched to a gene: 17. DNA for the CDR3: TGCGCCAGCAGCCCCCGGACAGGGAAAGGGAGGACAGCTAACTATGGCTACACCTTC. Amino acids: CASSPRTGKGRTANYGYTF.

The CDR3, as DNA: TGTGCCAGCAGCGCCAGTGGGGCGGCGGGGCAGCCCCAGCATTTT. This codes for CASSASGAAGQPQHF. The chain employs TRBV9 and TRBJ1-5; D is possibly TRBD1 (5 bases). This CDR3 region has 15 residues. Germline V gene data show CDR1 as SGDLS and CDR2 as YYNGEE. V lost 3 bases, J lost 7 bases, and 17 bases lay in between.